The rows below give T cell receptor beta chains drawn from one sample of a study of blood T cell repertoires in COVID-19. Measured with immunoSEQ multiplex PCR; TCRdb has only the in-frame clones, and not every one. The profile covers about 200,000 clones, with around 84% appearing a single time and nearly 7.5% taken by the ten largest. Sequenced sample: PBMCs or T cells enriched from blood (not recorded which). All receptors derive from a middle-aged woman with acute COVID-19. Each CDR3 is given with its conserved first and last residue. A D gene is named only where the DNA matches it firmly. Clone size appears in some rows only: once, few, many, or a class for an expanded clone.

d_call cdr3_length j_call v_call clone_size cdr3_aa cdr3_nt
. 14 TRBJ2-1 TRBV19 . CASSMLLVPNEQFF TGTGCCAGTAGTATGTTACTAGTCCCCAATGAGCAGTTCTTC
TRBD1 15 TRBJ2-7 TRBV28 . CASSLPDRATYEQYF TGTGCCAGCAGTCTCCCAGACAGGGCGACCTACGAGCAGTACTTC
. 13 TRBJ2-3 TRBV13 . CASSPTGADTQYF TGTGCCAGCAGCCCTACAGGCGCAGATACGCAGTATTTT
TRBD1 17 TRBJ2-2 TRBV9 few CASSAPGQGSTTGELFF TGTGCCAGCAGTGCTCCGGGACAGGGTTCCACCACCGGGGAGCTGTTTTTT
TRBD2 15 TRBJ2-5 TRBV2 . CASRGSGGPQETQYF TGTGCCAGCAGGGGTAGCGGGGGGCCCCAAGAGACCCAGTACTTC
. 13 TRBJ1-1 TRBV5-1 . CASSLEGESRAFF TGCGCCAGCAGCTTGGAGGGAGAATCGAGAGCTTTCTTT
. 11 TRBJ2-1 TRBV6-4 . CASSTGGEQFF TGTGCCAGCAGTACAGGTGGGGAGCAGTTCTTC
. 15 TRBJ1-2 TRBV21-1 few CASEGADRGLYGYTF TGTGCCAGCGAGGGGGCTGACAGGGGGCTGTATGGCTACACCTTC
. 15 TRBJ2-5 TRBV6-5 . CASSHRTDWEETQYF TGTGCCAGCAGTCATAGGACTGACTGGGAAGAGACCCAGTACTTC
. 15 TRBJ2-6 TRBV6-5 . CASGQLTSGANVLTF TGTGCCAGCGGACAGTTAACCTCTGGGGCCAACGTCCTGACTTTC
. 11 TRBJ2-7 TRBV12-3/TRBV12-4 once CASSRSDEQYF TGTGCCAGCAGTCGAAGCGACGAGCAGTACTTC
TRBD1 14 TRBJ1-5 TRBV6-6 once CASSRDRGGQPQHF TGTGCCAGCAGCCGCGACAGGGGGGGTCAGCCCCAGCATTTT
TRBD2 15 TRBJ2-3 TRBV25-1 . CASSEMLAGSDTQYF TGTGCCAGCAGTGAAATGCTAGCGGGCTCAGATACGCAGTATTTT
TRBD1 15 TRBJ1-2 TRBV5-1 . CASSSGQGVMGGYTF TGCGCCAGCAGCTCGGGACAGGGGGTAATGGGCGGCTACACCTTC
TRBD2 15 TRBJ2-7 TRBV2 . CASRQGLAGNYEQYF TGTGCCAGCAGGCAGGGACTAGCGGGCAACTACGAGCAGTACTTC
TRBD2 16 TRBJ2-1 TRBV10-2 . CASSEQAGGTNNEQFF TGCGCCAGCAGTGAACAAGCGGGGGGGACAAACAATGAGCAGTTCTTC
. 14 TRBJ2-1 TRBV5-4 . CASQLAGLYNEQFF TGTGCCTCCCAGTTGGCAGGCCTATACAATGAGCAGTTCTTC
. 13 TRBJ1-1 TRBV19 . CASSRLLNTEAFF TGTGCCAGTAGTAGACTACTGAACACTGAAGCTTTCTTT
. 16 TRBJ2-7 TRBV27 . CASSFTQWRERYEQYF TGTGCCAGCAGTTTTACGCAGTGGAGGGAACGCTACGAGCAGTACTTC
. 14 TRBJ1-3 TRBV25-1 . CASSDPGSGNTIYF TGTGCCAGCAGTGATCCAGGCTCTGGAAACACCATATATTTT
. 11 TRBJ2-7 TRBV29-1 . CSVLGGYEQYF TGCAGCGTTTTGGGGGGCTACGAGCAGTACTTC
. 13 TRBJ2-7 TRBV5-1 . CASSLGFGYEQYF TGCGCCAGCAGCTTGGGTTTCGGCTACGAGCAGTACTTC
TRBD1 14 TRBJ2-5 TRBV29-1 few CSVPGTGNQETQYF TGCAGCGTCCCCGGGACAGGGAACCAAGAGACCCAGTACTTC
TRBD1 16 TRBJ1-2 TRBV19 . CASSMSGTGGDYGYTF TGTGCCAGTAGTATGTCCGGGACAGGGGGCGACTATGGCTACACCTTC
. 13 TRBJ2-2 TRBV18 . CASSPRNTGELFF TGTGCCAGCTCACCCCGGAACACCGGGGAGCTGTTTTTT
. 14 TRBJ1-1 TRBV9 few CASSVVTGFVEAFF TGTGCCAGCAGCGTAGTAACAGGGTTCGTGGAAGCTTTCTTT
TRBD1 15 TRBJ1-1 TRBV19 . CASSINRGGDTEAFF TGTGCCAGTAGTATCAACAGGGGAGGAGACACTGAAGCTTTCTTT
TRBD1 13 TRBJ2-7 TRBV7-2 . CASSYRTGGVGYF TGTGCCAGCAGCTATCGAACAGGGGGCGTAGGGTACTTC
TRBD1 14 TRBJ1-6 TRBV5-1 . CASSFGQDNSPLHF TGCGCCAGCAGCTTCGGACAGGATAATTCACCCCTCCACTTT
TRBD1 15 TRBJ1-2 TRBV7-2 . CASSSLRGPSYGYTF TGTGCCAGCAGCTCATTAAGGGGGCCATCCTATGGCTACACCTTC
. 14 TRBJ1-6 TRBV27 . CASRNRERSSPLHF TGTGCCAGCAGAAACAGGGAGCGTAGTTCACCCCTCCACTTT
. 15 TRBJ1-1 TRBV5-4 . CASSRPGHRNTEAFF TGTGCCAGCAGCCGCCCGGGACACAGGAACACTGAAGCTTTCTTT
. 11 TRBJ2-1 TRBV29-1 . CSTQRDNEQFF TGCAGTACCCAGCGTGACAATGAGCAGTTCTTC
TRBD2 14 TRBJ2-7 TRBV11-2 . CASSSSGRAYEQYF TGTGCCAGCAGCTCTAGCGGGAGGGCCTACGAGCAGTACTTC
TRBD2 16 TRBJ2-3 TRBV7-2 once CASSIREAGVGDTQYF TGTGCCAGCAGCATCCGGGAGGCGGGCGTAGGGGATACGCAGTATTTT
TRBD1 16 TRBJ1-5 TRBV5-1 . CASSLVPGQGDQPQHF TGCGCCAGCAGCTTAGTACCGGGACAGGGGGATCAGCCCCAGCATTTT
. 14 TRBJ2-5 TRBV24-1 . CATSDTSYQETQYF TGTGCCACCAGTGATACATCGTACCAAGAGACCCAGTACTTC
. 12 TRBJ2-7 TRBV5-5 . CASSTPSYEQYF TGTGCCAGCAGCACACCTTCCTACGAGCAGTACTTC
. 17 TRBJ2-2 TRBV5-3 . CARSCGQSSLYCGELFF TGTGCCAGAAGCTGCGGACAGTCGTCTCTCTATTGCGGGGAGCTGTTTTTT
TRBD1 15 TRBJ2-7 TRBV18 . CASSPAWDRSYEQYF TGTGCCAGCTCACCCGCTTGGGACAGGAGTTACGAGCAGTACTTC
. 13 TRBJ1-1 TRBV18 . CASSPSGGTEAFF TGTGCCAGCTCACCGAGCGGGGGCACTGAAGCTTTCTTT
. 13 TRBJ2-1 TRBV2 . CASSEPGLNEQFF TGTGCCAGCAGTGAACCAGGGTTGAATGAGCAGTTCTTC
. 13 TRBJ1-1 TRBV14 . CASSQDFNREAFF TGTGCCAGCAGCCAAGATTTTAATCGTGAAGCTTTCTTT
TRBD2 15 TRBJ2-2 TRBV30 . CAWSKASGWTGELFF TGTGCCTGGAGCAAGGCTAGCGGGTGGACCGGGGAGCTGTTTTTT
TRBD2 17 TRBJ2-7 TRBV7-9 . CASSLAFETSGAYEQYF TGTGCCAGCAGCTTAGCGTTTGAGACTAGCGGAGCCTACGAGCAGTACTTC
TRBD1 15 TRBJ2-4 TRBV6-2/TRBV6-3 . CASSFRTGRENIQYF TGTGCCAGCAGTTTCAGGACAGGGAGAGAAAACATTCAGTACTTC
. 13 TRBJ2-3 TRBV28 . CASSSSVTDTQYF TGTGCCAGCAGTTCCTCCGTCACAGATACGCAGTATTTT
. 14 TRBJ1-6 TRBV5-6 few CASSLRTRNSPLHF TGTGCCAGCAGCTTAAGGACACGGAATTCACCCCTCCACTTT
TRBD1 18 TRBJ1-1 TRBV7-9 . CASTTTGTGPLLVTEAFF TGTGCCAGCACCACCACCGGGACAGGTCCCCTTCTGGTCACTGAAGCTTTCTTT
TRBD1 14 TRBJ1-1 TRBV6-2/TRBV6-3 . CASSQGQGFAEAFF TGTGCCAGCAGTCAGGGACAGGGATTCGCTGAAGCTTTCTTT
TRBD2 16 TRBJ2-5 TRBV27 . CASSGTSGGIQETQYF TGTGCCAGCTCCGGGACTAGCGGGGGGATCCAAGAGACCCAGTACTTC
. 14 TRBJ1-5 TRBV28 . CASSPHQGAGPQHF TGTGCCAGCAGTCCCCACCAGGGCGCAGGGCCCCAGCATTTT
TRBD1 16 TRBJ1-6 TRBV5-1 . CASSWNQGARDSPLHF TGCGCCAGCAGCTGGAATCAGGGGGCACGGGATTCACCCCTCCACTTT
. 15 TRBJ2-3 TRBV6-5 . CASSYGGTGTDTQYF TGTGCCAGCAGTTACGGCGGGACAGGCACAGATACGCAGTATTTT
. 15 TRBJ2-1 TRBV19 . CASRGRDSEGNEQFF TGTGCCAGTAGAGGCCGGGACTCGGAGGGCAATGAGCAGTTCTTC
. 15 TRBJ1-5 TRBV7-2 . CASSLAGLSNQPQHF TGTGCCAGCAGCTTAGCTGGGCTTAGCAATCAGCCCCAGCATTTT
TRBD2 18 TRBJ2-1 TRBV5-1 . CASSLVLAGGSSYNEQFF TGCGCCAGCAGCTTGGTTCTAGCGGGGGGGAGCTCCTACAATGAGCAGTTCTTC
. 14 TRBJ1-5 TRBV19 . CASLVSVTDQPQHF TGTGCCAGCTTGGTGAGCGTTACTGATCAGCCCCAGCATTTT
TRBD1 14 TRBJ2-1 TRBV7-8 . CASSPGGFDNEQFF TGTGCCAGCAGCCCAGGGGGCTTCGACAATGAGCAGTTCTTC